This T cell receptor (beta chain) originates from a study of T-cell reconstitution after alpha-beta-depleted transplantation in children (dated by TCRdb to the mid-2010s). Looking at the study overall: Using TCR repertoire profiling, the study quantitatively followed how T-cell immune reconstitution unfolded in children after TCRalphabeta/CD19-depleted allogeneic hematopoietic cell transplantation. Points the paper makes about the study in general: In some patients, the high TCRbeta diversity seen at day 60 was put down to recipient T cells and intrathymic progenitors that had survived conditioning. Hyperexpanded clone frequencies declined over subsequent months; after one year, T-cell counts and TCRbeta diversity were mostly attributed to newly produced T cells. Apparently early alphabetaT-cell count recovery about two months after transplant reportedly relied on only several hundred rapidly expanded clones derived from non-depleted graft cells.

V has 3 bases trimmed and J has 0 bases trimmed; junction bases matching no gene number 3. The germline V gene yields KGHSH for CDR1 and LQKENI for CDR2. The cysteine opens and the phenylalanine closes a CDR3 of 15 amino acids. Just the 45-base CDR3 DNA is kept, in frame starting at base 1. The treatment or condition label corresponds to: allogeneic hematopoietic cell transplantation with graft depleted of TCRalphabeta T cells and CD19 B cells. The children who served as transplant recipients had been given grafts of TCRalphabeta/CD19-depleted allogeneic hematopoietic cells. Library prep was done by PCR. Instrument used: Illumina HiSeq 2500. Molecular barcoding was employed in the preparation of TCR libraries, with unique molecular identifiers being used to normalize TCRbeta repertoire quantification. Using fastp at Q25 and MiXCR, TCRdb reprocessed the public reads and kept productive beta chains. Every entry covers one CDR3 protein and lists the most common genes and DNA from its rows. The sample table shows about 830,000 distinct CDR3 sequences, and roughly 15% are seen once. The ten largest clones capture approximately 5% of the sample.

In its sample, this clonotype was seen a few times. Its antigen has not been determined. No quality values exist for individual bases; no much larger clone is one base distant. This receptor chain uses TRBV18 and TRBJ2-3; 7 bases in the junction line up with TRBD2. The origin of this receptor is a male patient under 18 who had a stem cell transplant for acute lymphoblastic leukemia, so the T cells may come from the graft donor. The sequenced sample was PBMCs, mostly from graft donor cells, obtained 360 days after TCRalphabeta/CD19-depleted stem cell transplant. The DNA sequence is given as TGTGCCAGCTCACCGTCAGCGGGAAGCACAGATACGCAGTATTTT. Translated, this is CASSPSAGSTDTQYF.